A single sample gave rise to the 18 T cell receptor beta chains below, sequenced in a study of blood T cell repertoires in COVID-19. Only in-frame clones appear in the TCRdb table, and some are missing; sequencing was by immunoSEQ multiplex PCR. The sample holds about 140,000 clones, more than 60% seen once. Specimen: peripheral blood. These receptors were taken from an elderly man with acute or convalescent COVID-19.

The V call is TRBV7-3, the J call TRBJ2-3, with D perhaps matching TRBD2 (6 bases). CDR1 and CDR2 from the germline V gene are SGHTA and FQGTGA. Trimming took off 6 bases at V and 2 bases at J, with 12 bases between the two ends. The CDR3 has 14 residues. CDR3 in amino acids: CASSTRTTTDTQYF. Written as DNA, the CDR3 is TGTGCCAGCAGTACCAGGACTACCACAGATACGCAGTATTTT. The full variable domain, with the rest looked up from reference TRBV7-3 and TRBJ2-3, is GAGVSQTPSNKVTEKGKYVELRCDPISGHTALYWYRQSLGQGPEFLIYFQGTGAADDSGLPNDRFFAVRPEGSVSTLKIQRTERGDSAVYLCASSTRTTTDTQYFGPGTRLTVL.

The rearrangement joins TRBV7-3 to TRBJ2-7; tentatively, D is TRBD1 (5 bases). This CDR3 contains 14 residues. V was cut by 4 bases and J by 1 base, with 11 bases left in between. CDR1 and CDR2 from the germline V gene are SGHTA and FQGTGA. The CDR3 sequence is CASSYDRQSYEQYF. CDR3 nucleotide sequence: TGTGCCAGCAGCTACGACCGACAGTCCTACGAGCAGTACTTC.

This chain joins TRBV5-6 and TRBJ1-5, with TRBD1 identical over 9 bases. This CDR3 contains 14 residues. CDR1 and CDR2 (germline): SGHDT, YYEEEE. The V and J ends lost 4 bases and 6 bases, in that order; junction bases with no gene match: 5. CDR3 in DNA: TGTGCCAGCAGCCCGGGACAGGGCTTTCAGCCCCAGCATTTT. Translation: CASSPGQGFQPQHF. The complete variable domain, with remaining parts taken from reference TRBV5-6 and TRBJ1-5, reads DAGVTQSPTHLIKTRGQQVTLRCSPKSGHDTVSWYQQALGQGPQFIFQYYEEEERQRGNFPDRFSGHQFPNYSSELNVNALLLGDSALYLCASSPGQGFQPQHFGDGTRLSIL.

This clone came up a few times. The genes are TRBV14 and TRBJ2-1; D may be TRBD2 (5 bases). CDR3 length: 11 residues. The ends were cut back, 6 bases at V and 9 bases at J, with 9 bases in the middle. Germline assignment: CDR1 SGHDN and CDR2 FVKESK. Written as DNA, the CDR3 is TGTGCCAGCAGTCAACGGGGTGAGCAGTTCTTC. Protein: CASSQRGEQFF.

The rearrangement links TRBV7-9 to TRBJ1-5; D gene ambiguous. Trimming left V 4 bases short and J 5 bases short, with 12 bases between. Germline V gives CDR1 SEHNR, CDR2 FQNEAQ (reference sequence). The CDR3 consists of 14 residues. The DNA of the CDR3 is TGTGCCAGCAGCTCCAGCGCTATTGATCAGCCCCAGCATTTT. Its translation: CASSSSAIDQPQHF.

V and J are TRBV7-8 and TRBJ2-1, with 9 bases lining up with TRBD1. The CDR3 consists of 14 residues. Germline V gene sequence: CDR1 SGHVS, CDR2 FQNEAQ. V shed 5 bases and J 7 bases; nucleotides not matched to a gene: 6. The CDR3 here is CASSRDRAWNEQFF. The CDR3 DNA sequence: TGTGCCAGCAGCAGGGACAGGGCATGGAATGAGCAGTTCTTC.

This chain links TRBV12-3 or TRBV12-4 with TRBJ2-5, with D possibly being TRBD1 (5 bases). The CDR3 has 13 amino acids. Trimming stripped 6 bases from V and 4 bases from J, with 12 bases between. CDR3: CASRVAGSETQYF. Written as DNA, the CDR3 is TGTGCCAGCAGGGTTGCAGGGTCAGAGACCCAGTACTTC.

This clone was seen just once. The J gene is TRBJ2-7, the V gene TRBV7-9, with TRBD1 identical over 9 bases. The CDR3 length is 14 residues. Trimming at V came to 5 bases and at J to 0 bases, leaving 2 bases not matched to a gene. Looked up from germline, CDR1 is SEHNR and CDR2 is FQNEAQ (reference sequence). For the CDR3, the DNA is TGTGCCAGCAGCCCACAGGGGGCCTCCTACGAGCAGTACTTC. It codes for CASSPQGASYEQYF.

The V and J genes are TRBV6-5 and TRBJ1-2; 9 nucleotides match TRBD1. J lost 6 bases, V lost 3 bases, and 5 bases had no gene match. Germline CDR1 MNHEY, CDR2 SVGAGI. The CDR3 is 14 amino acids. CDR3 loop: CASSYTGGTNGYTF. DNA of the CDR3: TGTGCCAGCAGTTATACAGGGGGCACAAATGGCTACACCTTC.

This clone was picked up a small number of times. The chain combines TRBV10-3 with TRBJ1-2; D is possibly TRBD1 (5 bases). Germline CDR1 is ENHRY and CDR2 is SYGVKD. This CDR3 comprises 14 residues. The V end lost 6 bases, the J end lost 7 bases, and 18 bases lay between the germline ends. The CDR3: CAIRPPVGQGGYTF. The CDR3 DNA reads TGTGCCATCAGGCCGCCCGTGGGGCAAGGTGGCTACACCTTC.

This clone was detected only a few times. V is TRBV2 and J is TRBJ2-2; 12 nucleotides agree with TRBD2. After removal of 6 bases from V and 7 bases from J, the junction contained 6 bases not matched to a gene. Germline CDR1 is SNHLY and CDR2 is FYNNEI. The CDR3 sequence is 15 residues long. CDR3 loop: CASRSSGGAGGELFF. The CDR3 bases are TGTGCCAGCAGATCTAGCGGGGGGGCCGGCGGGGAGCTGTTTTTT.

V and J are TRBV2 and TRBJ2-5; no clear D. The germline V gene encodes CDR1 SNHLY and CDR2 FYNNEI. V was clipped by 3 bases and J by 1 base, with 9 bases between them. The CDR3 spans 14 residues. The CDR3 DNA sequence: TGTGCCAGCAGTGACATGAGGCTCCAAGAGACCCAGTACTTC. Translating gives CASSDMRLQETQYF.

CDR3 bases: TGTGCCAGCAGTAGACAGGGGATGAACACTGAAGCTTTCTTT. Its protein product is CASSRQGMNTEAFF. The rearrangement links TRBV2 to TRBJ1-1; 8 bases agree with TRBD1. The junction had 2 bases not matched to a gene; V was cut back by 5 bases and J by 0 bases. Germline CDR1 is SNHLY and CDR2 is FYNNEI. The CDR3 length is 14 residues.

The chain couples TRBV19 to TRBJ1-4; 10 bases agree with TRBD1. The germline gives CDR1 LNHDA, CDR2 SQIVND (reference sequence). The CDR3 is made up of 16 amino acids. J was trimmed by 8 bases and V by 7 bases; bases with no gene match: 13. The chain's CDR3 is CASTSRDRGAREKLFF. CDR3 DNA sequence: TGTGCCAGTACCTCCCGGGACAGGGGCGCCCGGGAAAAACTGTTTTTT.

The V gene is TRBV19, the J gene TRBJ2-3, with 9 positions matching TRBD2. Germline V gene lookup returns CDR1 LNHDA and CDR2 SQIVND (reference sequence). Trimming took 3 bases from V and 2 from J; bases not matched to a gene: 9. The CDR3 loop spans 17 amino acids. DNA of the CDR3: TGTGCCAGTAGTATGCGGGGGGGCCAGGGAGTCACAGATACGCAGTATTTT. Translation gives CASSMRGGQGVTDTQYF.

V usage is TRBV3-1 (or the pseudogene TRBV3-2) and J usage is TRBJ2-1; 10 nucleotides line up with TRBD1. V lost 4 bases to trimming and J lost 5 bases; unmatched junction nucleotides: 5. The CDR3 totals 15 residues. Per germline, CDR1 LGHDT and CDR2 YNNKEL (reference sequence). CDR3 region: CASSLWGQGNNEQFF. The CDR3 DNA follows: TGTGCCAGCAGCCTCTGGGGACAGGGGAACAATGAGCAGTTCTTC.

The chain combines TRBV10-3 with TRBJ1-2, with 7 nucleotides matching TRBD1. The V gene end was trimmed by 6 bases and the J gene end by 4 bases; junction bases not matched to a gene: 11. CDR1 and CDR2 from the germline V gene are ENHRY and SYGVKD. The CDR3 has 15 amino acids. The CDR3: CAIRAGPGGFYGYTF. CDR3 nucleotides: TGTGCCATCAGGGCGGGGCCAGGGGGTTTCTATGGCTACACCTTC.

This chain connects TRBV11-2 to TRBJ1-3, with D possibly TRBD1 on 5 matching bases. The V gene lost 4 bases and the J gene lost 4 bases, with 14 bases spanning the gap. The CDR3 runs to 15 residues. CDR1 is SGHAT, CDR2 FQNNGV, per germline. The CDR3 DNA sequence: TGTGCCAGCAGCTCCGCAGGGTCCCGAGGAAACACCATATATTTT. Encoded protein: CASSSAGSRGNTIYF.